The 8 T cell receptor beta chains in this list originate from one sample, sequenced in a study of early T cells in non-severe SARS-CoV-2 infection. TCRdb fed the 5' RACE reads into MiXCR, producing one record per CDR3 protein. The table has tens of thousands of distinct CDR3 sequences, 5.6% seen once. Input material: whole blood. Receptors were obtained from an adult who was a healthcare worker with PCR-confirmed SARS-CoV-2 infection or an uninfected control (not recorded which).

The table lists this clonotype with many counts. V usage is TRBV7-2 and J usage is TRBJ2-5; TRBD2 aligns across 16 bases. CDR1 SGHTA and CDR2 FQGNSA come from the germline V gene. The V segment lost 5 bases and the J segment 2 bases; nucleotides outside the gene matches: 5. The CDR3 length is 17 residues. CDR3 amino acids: CASSRGLAGGWQETQYF. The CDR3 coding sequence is TGTGCCAGCAGCCGGGGACTAGCGGGGGGGTGGCAAGAGACCCAGTACTTC.

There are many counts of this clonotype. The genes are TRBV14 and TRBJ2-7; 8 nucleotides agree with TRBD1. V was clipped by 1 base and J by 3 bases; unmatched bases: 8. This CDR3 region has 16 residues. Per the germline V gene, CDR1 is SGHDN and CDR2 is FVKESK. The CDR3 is CASSQAVGQGLYEQYF. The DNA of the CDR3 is TGTGCCAGCAGCCAAGCGGTAGGACAGGGCCTCTACGAGCAGTACTTC.

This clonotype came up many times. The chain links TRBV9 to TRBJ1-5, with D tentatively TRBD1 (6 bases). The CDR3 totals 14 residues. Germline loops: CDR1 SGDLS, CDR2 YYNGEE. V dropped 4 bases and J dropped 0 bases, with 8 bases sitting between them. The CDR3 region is CASSQGYSNQPQHF. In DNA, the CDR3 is TGTGCCAGCAGCCAGGGGTATAGCAATCAGCCCCAGCATTTT.

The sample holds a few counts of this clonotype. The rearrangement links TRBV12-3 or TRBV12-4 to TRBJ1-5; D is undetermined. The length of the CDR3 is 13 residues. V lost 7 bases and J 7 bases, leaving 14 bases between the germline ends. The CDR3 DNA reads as TGTGCCAGCATAGGGAGGGTCGGCCAGCCCCAGCATTTT. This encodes CASIGRVGQPQHF.

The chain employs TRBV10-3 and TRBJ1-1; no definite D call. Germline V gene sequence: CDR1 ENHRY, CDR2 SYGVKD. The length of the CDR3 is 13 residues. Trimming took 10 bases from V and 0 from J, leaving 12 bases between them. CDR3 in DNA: TGTGCCACCCAACGGGGATTGAACACTGAAGCTTTCTTT. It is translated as CATQRGLNTEAFF.

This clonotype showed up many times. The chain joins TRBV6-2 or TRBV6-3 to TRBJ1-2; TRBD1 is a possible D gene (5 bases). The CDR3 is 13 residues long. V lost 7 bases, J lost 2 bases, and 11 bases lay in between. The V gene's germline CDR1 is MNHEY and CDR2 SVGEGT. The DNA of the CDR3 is TGTGCCAGCACGGAAGCAGGGAACTATGGCTACACCTTC. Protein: CASTEAGNYGYTF.

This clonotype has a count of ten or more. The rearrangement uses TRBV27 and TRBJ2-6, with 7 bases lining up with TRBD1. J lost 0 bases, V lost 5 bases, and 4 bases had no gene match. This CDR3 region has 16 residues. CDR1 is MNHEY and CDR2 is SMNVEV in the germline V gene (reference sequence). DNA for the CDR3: TGTGCCAGCAGTCTAGGGACAGTCTCTGGGGCCAACGTCCTGACTTTC. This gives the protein CASSLGTVSGANVLTF.

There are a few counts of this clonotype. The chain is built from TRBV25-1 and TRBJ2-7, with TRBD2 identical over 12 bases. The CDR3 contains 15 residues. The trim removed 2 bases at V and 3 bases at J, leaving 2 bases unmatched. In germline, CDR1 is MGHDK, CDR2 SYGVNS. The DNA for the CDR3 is TGTGCCAGCAGTGAACCGGGACTAGCGGGCTACGAGCAGTACTTC. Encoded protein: CASSEPGLAGYEQYF.